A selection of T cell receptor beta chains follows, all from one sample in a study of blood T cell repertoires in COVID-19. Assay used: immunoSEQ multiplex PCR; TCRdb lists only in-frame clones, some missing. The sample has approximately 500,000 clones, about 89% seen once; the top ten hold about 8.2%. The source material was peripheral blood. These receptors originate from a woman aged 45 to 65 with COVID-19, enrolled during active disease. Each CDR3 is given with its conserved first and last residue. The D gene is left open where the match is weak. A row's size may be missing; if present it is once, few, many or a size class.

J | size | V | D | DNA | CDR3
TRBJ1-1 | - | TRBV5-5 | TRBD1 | TGTGCCAGCAGCCTGACCGGACAGGGAGTTGTGTACACTGAAGCTTTCTTT | CASSLTGQGVVYTEAFF
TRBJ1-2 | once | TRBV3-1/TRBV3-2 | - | TGTGCCAGCAGCCAAGATTTAGGGGTGAACTATGGCTACACCTTC | CASSQDLGVNYGYTF
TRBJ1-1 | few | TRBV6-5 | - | TGTGCCAGCAGTTACTCTAAAACAGGGTACAACACTGAAGCTTTCTTT | CASSYSKTGYNTEAFF
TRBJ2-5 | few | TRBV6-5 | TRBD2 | TGTGCCAGCAGCAAGCGGGGGGGTCAGCGAGAGACCCAGTACTTC | CASSKRGGQRETQYF
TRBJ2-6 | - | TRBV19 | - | TGTGCCAGTAGTAGACAGGGGAGGGCTGGGGCCAACGTCCTGACTTTC | CASSRQGRAGANVLTF
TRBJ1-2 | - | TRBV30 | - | TGTGCCTCAAAATCCAGGCAGCTCTATGGCTACACCTTC | CASKSRQLYGYTF
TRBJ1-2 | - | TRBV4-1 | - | TGCGCCAGCAGCCAAGATCCAGGGTTTGGCTACACCTTC | CASSQDPGFGYTF
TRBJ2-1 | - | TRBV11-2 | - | TGTGCCAGCAGAAATCGGGGATGGGAGCAGTTCTTC | CASRNRGWEQFF
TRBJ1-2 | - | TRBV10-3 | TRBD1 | TGTGCCACAGGACAGGGGATGTCAGCGGGTGGCTACACCTTC | CATGQGMSAGGYTF
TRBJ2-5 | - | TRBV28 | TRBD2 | TGTGCCAGCAGTTCCGCTAGCGGGGGGAAGTTGCCCCAGTACTTC | CASSSASGGKLPQYF
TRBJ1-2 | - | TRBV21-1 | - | TGTGCCAGCAGCAAACCCCGGACAATCCGTGACTATGGCTACACCTTC | CASSKPRTIRDYGYTF
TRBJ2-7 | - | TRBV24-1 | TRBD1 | TGTGCCACCAGTGATGCGGGGCAGGGGGCCGAGCAGTACTTC | CATSDAGQGAEQYF
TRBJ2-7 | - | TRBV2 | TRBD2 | TGTGCCAGCAGTGAAGCGAGGGGACTAGCATTTTACGAGCAGTACTTC | CASSEARGLAFYEQYF
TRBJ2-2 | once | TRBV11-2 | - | TGTGCCAGCAGCTTAACCTCTAGGGGTTGGGGTGGAACCGGGGAGCTGTTTTTT | CASSLTSRGWGGTGELFF
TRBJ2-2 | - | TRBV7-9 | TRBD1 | TGTGCCAGCAGCCCCGGGACAGCCCCCGGGGAGCTGTTTTTT | CASSPGTAPGELFF
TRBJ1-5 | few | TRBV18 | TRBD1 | TGTGCCAGCTCACCAAGGGACAGGGGGAGCAATCAGCCCCAGCATTTT | CASSPRDRGSNQPQHF